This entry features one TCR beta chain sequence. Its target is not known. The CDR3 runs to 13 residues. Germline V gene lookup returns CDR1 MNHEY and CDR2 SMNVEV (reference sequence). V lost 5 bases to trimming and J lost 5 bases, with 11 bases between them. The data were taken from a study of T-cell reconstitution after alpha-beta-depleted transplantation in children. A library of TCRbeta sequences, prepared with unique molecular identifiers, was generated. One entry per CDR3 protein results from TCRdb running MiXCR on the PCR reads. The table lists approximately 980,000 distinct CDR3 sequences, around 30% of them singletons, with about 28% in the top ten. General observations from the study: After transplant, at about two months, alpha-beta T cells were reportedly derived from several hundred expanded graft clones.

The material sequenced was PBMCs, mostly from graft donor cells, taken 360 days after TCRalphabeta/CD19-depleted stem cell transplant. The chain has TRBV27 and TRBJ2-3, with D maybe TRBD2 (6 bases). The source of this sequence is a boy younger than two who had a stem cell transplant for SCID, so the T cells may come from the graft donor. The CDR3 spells CASSVLTRDTQYF. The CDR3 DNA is TGTGCCAGCAGTGTATTGACTAGAGATACGCAGTATTTT.